The next 17 T cell receptor beta chains were all read from a single sample in a study of cytomegalovirus exposure and HLA in healthy donors. The repertoire was sequenced with immunoSEQ multiplex PCR; TCRdb's copy has only in-frame clones and lacks some. The sample holds over 200,000 clones, less than 90% seen once. Sequencing used PBMCs. These receptors were taken from a woman in her late teens or twenties in good health and CMV-seronegative.

The V call is TRBV6-1, the J call TRBJ1-1; D call uncertain. The CDR3 totals 13 residues. The V end was cut by 4 bases, the J end by 4 bases, with 10 bases between. Germline-derived CDR1 and CDR2 are MNHNS and SASEGT. The CDR3 coding sequence is TGTGCCAGCAGTGCTATAGCGGGCACTGAAGCTTTCTTT. It is translated as CASSAIAGTEAFF.

The chain recombines TRBV5-6 with TRBJ2-1; TRBD1 agrees at 8 bases. The V and J ends lost 4 bases and 0 bases, in that order; junction bases with no gene match: 6. CDR1 and CDR2 (germline): SGHDT, YYEEEE. The CDR3 contains 16 residues. This CDR3 is CASSPWTGSSYNEQFF. CDR3 nucleotides: TGTGCCAGCAGCCCCTGGACAGGGAGCTCCTACAATGAGCAGTTCTTC.

The chain carries TRBV18 and TRBJ2-2; D gene unclear. Germline V gene sequence: CDR1 KGHSH, CDR2 LQKENI. The CDR3 contains 15 residues. The V end lost 6 bases, the J end lost 7 bases, and 18 bases lay between the germline ends. CDR3 DNA: TGTGCCAGCTCCCCTCAAGGGAATAAAGGCGGGGAGCTGTTTTTT. Translating it yields CASSPQGNKGGELFF.

The V gene is TRBV6-4, the J gene TRBJ1-4; D remains unclear. Trimming removed 3 bases at V and 10 bases at J, with 15 bases between. This CDR3 region has 14 residues. In germline, CDR1 is MRHNA, CDR2 SNTAGT. This chain's CDR3 is CASSESAGRRKLFF. CDR3 DNA: TGTGCCAGCAGTGAATCGGCCGGGAGGAGAAAACTGTTTTTT.

The V call is TRBV5-4, the J call TRBJ1-2, with D possibly being TRBD1 (5 bases). The germline gives CDR1 SGHNT, CDR2 YYREEE (reference sequence). The CDR3 has 15 residues. V gave up 6 bases and J gave up 1 base, with 16 bases separating them. CDR3 region: CASTRRQRLNYGYTF. For the CDR3, the DNA is TGTGCCAGCACGAGGCGACAGAGACTTAACTATGGCTACACCTTC.

The gene calls are TRBV27 and TRBJ1-2, with D perhaps TRBD1 (6 bases). Germline values: CDR1 MNHEY, CDR2 SMNVEV (reference sequence). Deletions cut 6 bases from V and 3 bases from J, with 11 bases between. The CDR3 length is 13 residues. The CDR3 bases are TGTGCCAGCAGAAACAGGGCTGACTATGGCTACACCTTC. It codes for CASRNRADYGYTF.

This chain links TRBV4-1 with TRBJ1-4; D ambiguous. The germline gives CDR1 MGHRA, CDR2 YSYEKL. Trimming stripped 0 bases from V and 8 bases from J, with 7 bases between. The CDR3 contains 13 residues. This chain's CDR3 is CASSQEAREKLFF. For the CDR3, the DNA is TGCGCCAGCAGCCAAGAAGCCCGGGAAAAACTGTTTTTT.

V gene TRBV7-3 combines with J gene TRBJ1-1, with 7 bases matching TRBD1. Trimming removed 5 bases from V and 0 bases from J; junction bases left unmatched: 12. Germline-derived CDR1 and CDR2 are SGHTA and FQGTGA. This CDR3 spans 17 amino acids. CDR3 residues: CASSRQGGYPLNTEAFF. The DNA for the CDR3 is TGTGCCAGCAGCCGACAGGGCGGATATCCATTGAACACTGAAGCTTTCTTT.

The V gene is TRBV2, the J gene TRBJ2-7; no clear D. CDR1 SNHLY and CDR2 FYNNEI come from the germline V gene. This CDR3 spans 12 amino acids. V lost 2 bases and J lost 9, with 11 bases in between. The CDR3 nucleotides read TGTGCCAGCAGTGAAAATTTAGCCAGGCAGTACTTC. This encodes CASSENLARQYF.

In this sample, this clone turned up a few times. This rearrangement joins TRBV27 to TRBJ1-6, with no clear D. CDR3 length: 12 residues. Germline lookup yields CDR1 MNHEY and CDR2 SMNVEV (reference sequence). Trimming removed 3 bases from V and 12 bases from J, with 9 bases in between. CDR3: CASSLVLGPLHF. In nucleotides, the CDR3 is TGTGCCAGCAGTTTGGTTCTGGGACCCCTCCACTTT.

The V gene is TRBV6-5, the J gene TRBJ2-6; 8 positions match TRBD1. V was clipped by 6 bases and J by 2 bases; unmatched bases: 3. This CDR3 is built from 15 residues. Germline V gene data show CDR1 as MNHEY and CDR2 as SVGAGI. As DNA, the CDR3 is TGTGCCAGCAGCGACAGGGGCGCTGGGGCCAACGTCCTGACTTTC. This translates into CASSDRGAGANVLTF.

The chain combines TRBV29-1 with TRBJ2-1; 9 nucleotides match TRBD2. Germline CDR1 reads SQVTM; CDR2 reads ANQGSEA. The CDR3 runs 15 residues. J lost 10 bases, V lost 6 bases, and 16 bases had no gene match. DNA for the CDR3: TGCAGCGTCATTAGCGGGAGTCCACGCTTGGGGGAGCAGTTCTTC. Translated: CSVISGSPRLGEQFF.

The genes are TRBV9 and TRBJ2-3; no clear D. CDR1 is SGDLS, CDR2 YYNGEE, per germline. The length of the CDR3 is 14 residues. V shed 3 bases and J shed 2 bases, with 10 bases lying between them. This CDR3 reads CASSGDLATDTQYF. The CDR3 bases are TGTGCCAGCAGCGGTGACCTTGCCACAGATACGCAGTATTTT.

The chain is built from TRBV7-9 and TRBJ1-1, with D possibly matching TRBD1 (5 bases). The CDR3 covers 14 residues. The germline CDR1 and CDR2 sequences are SEHNR and FQNEAQ (reference sequence). V was shortened by 1 base and J by 4 bases, with 10 bases between the two germline ends. CDR3 DNA sequence: TGTGCCAGCAGCTTAGTAGGGGAGGCCACTGAAGCTTTCTTT. This translates into CASSLVGEATEAFF.

The gene calls are TRBV5-1 and TRBJ2-7; no definite D call. V dropped 0 bases and J dropped 6 bases, with 10 bases sitting between them. This CDR3 spans 13 amino acids. Looked up from germline, CDR1 is SGHRS and CDR2 is YFSETQ. CDR3 in DNA: TGCGCCAGCAGCTTGGACACTCTCATCGAGCAGTACTTC. Amino acids: CASSLDTLIEQYF.

The rearrangement joins TRBV6-5 to TRBJ1-2, with a weak D call TRBD1 (5 bases). Trimming removed 5 bases at V and 4 bases at J, with 14 bases between. The V gene's germline CDR1 is MNHEY and CDR2 SVGAGI. The CDR3 has 14 amino acids. The CDR3 DNA is TGTGCCAGCAGTCCGGGGACCATTAGCTATGGCTACACCTTC. It is translated as CASSPGTISYGYTF.

The chain combines TRBV5-1 with TRBJ1-2, with D perhaps matching TRBD1 (6 bases). V was clipped by 4 bases and J by 0 bases, with 10 bases between them. The CDR3 has 14 amino acids. Germline-derived CDR1 and CDR2 are SGHRS and YFSETQ. The CDR3, as DNA: TGCGCCAGCAGCATGGACAGTACTAACTATGGCTACACCTTC. Protein product: CASSMDSTNYGYTF.